The 23 T cell receptor beta chains presented below share a single source sample, sequenced in a study of immune evolution from preneoplasia to lung adenocarcinoma. Assay used: immunoSEQ multiplex PCR; TCRdb lists only in-frame clones, some missing. The sample lists around 13,000 clones, 80% occurring once. The sequenced material came from FFPE minimally invasive lung adenocarcinoma tissue. Receptor source: a person in their 70s with lung adenocarcinoma.

This chain joins TRBV6-4 and TRBJ1-1, with 7 bases aligning to TRBD1. Germline trimming cut 5 bases from V and 5 bases from J; bases unmatched to any gene: 5. The germline CDR1 and CDR2 sequences are MRHNA and SNTAGT. The CDR3 spans 13 residues. CDR3: CASSSTGETEAFF. As DNA, the CDR3 is TGTGCCAGCAGTTCAACAGGGGAGACTGAAGCTTTCTTT.

The chain uses TRBV10-2 and TRBJ1-1, with D perhaps TRBD1 (5 bases). V lost 2 bases, J lost 1 base, and 5 bases lay in between. CDR3 length: 13 amino acids. Germline V gene sequence: CDR1 WSHSY, CDR2 SAAADI. CDR3 loop: CASSEDRNTEAFF. In nucleotides, the CDR3 is TGCGCCAGCAGTGAGGACAGGAACACTGAAGCTTTCTTT.

This clone appeared a few times. This chain uses TRBV30 with TRBJ1-6; D gene uncertain. Trimming took 1 base from V and 8 from J, leaving 9 bases between them. The CDR3 is 13 amino acids. In germline, CDR1 is GTSNPN, CDR2 SVGIG (reference sequence). Here the CDR3 reads CAWSGEQDSPLHF. Written as DNA, the CDR3 is TGTGCCTGGAGTGGGGAGCAGGATTCACCCCTCCACTTT.

The V gene is TRBV11-2, the J gene TRBJ2-7; 10 bases map to TRBD1. The CDR3 contains 14 residues. Trimming took 3 bases from V and 5 from J; bases not matched to a gene: 4. Looked up from germline, CDR1 is SGHAT and CDR2 is FQNNGV. CDR3 sequence (DNA): TGTGCCAGCAGCTTCGCGACAGGGGGCAACGAGCAGTACTTC. It encodes CASSFATGGNEQYF. Full variable domain (remainder filled in from reference TRBV11-2 and TRBJ2-7): EAGVAQSPRYKIIEKRQSVAFWCNPISGHATLYWYQQILGQGPKLLIQFQNNGVVDDSQLPKDRFSAERLKGVDSTLKIQPAKLEDSAVYLCASSFATGGNEQYFGPGTRLTVT.

This clone showed up just once. The chain employs TRBV28 and TRBJ2-5; D might be TRBD1 (6 bases). The CDR3 extends over 14 amino acids. Trimming removed 8 bases from V and 5 bases from J, with 18 bases in between. The germline CDR1 and CDR2 sequences are MDHEN and SYDVKM. The CDR3 here is CASEHRTVGETQYF. The CDR3 nucleotides are TGTGCCAGCGAACACCGGACAGTCGGTGAGACCCAGTACTTC.

By sample share, this clone is medium-sized. The rearrangement uses TRBV13 and TRBJ2-7; D possibly corresponds to TRBD2 (6 bases). Trimming removed 4 bases from V and 7 bases from J, with 20 bases in between. Looked up from germline, CDR1 is PRHDT and CDR2 is FYEKMQ (reference sequence). The CDR3 sequence is 15 residues long. CDR3 region: CASSSPGVGLWEQYF. The CDR3, as DNA: TGTGCCAGCAGCTCGCCGGGGGTTGGATTGTGGGAGCAGTACTTC.

The chain couples TRBV2 to TRBJ2-3; 16 bases map to TRBD2. The germline V gene encodes CDR1 SNHLY and CDR2 FYNNEI. V lost 5 bases, J lost 10 bases, and 3 bases stayed unmatched. The CDR3 is made up of 14 amino acids. CDR3 loop: CASSPGLAGGAQYF. CDR3 in DNA: TGTGCCAGCAGTCCGGGACTAGCGGGGGGGGCGCAGTATTTT.

As regards this clone: One end of the junction does not line up with germline, which may come from a read error. The J gene is TRBJ1-1, the V gene TRBV27; 8 nucleotides align to TRBD1. This CDR3 has 16 residues. Germline V CDR1 and CDR2: MNHEY, SMNVEV (reference sequence). The CDR3 here is CVSSFTPGQAHTEAFF. In DNA, the CDR3 is TGTGTCAGCAGTTTCACGCCGGGACAGGCACACACTGAAGCTTTCTTT.

This chain uses TRBV19 with TRBJ2-3; D unresolved. CDR3 size: 13 residues. V was shortened by 1 base and J by 6 bases, with 8 bases between the two germline ends. Germline-derived CDR1 and CDR2 are LNHDA and SQIVND (reference sequence). CDR3 sequence reads: CASSIGVSDTQYF. In DNA, the CDR3 is TGTGCCAGTAGTATAGGTGTTAGTGATACGCAGTATTTT.

The chain has TRBV10-2 and TRBJ1-2; D gene uncertain. The CDR3 runs to 13 residues. Trimming stripped 0 bases from V and 8 bases from J, with 10 bases between. The germline V gene has CDR1 WSHSY and CDR2 SAAADI. The CDR3 reads CASSESQVRGYTF. The CDR3 nucleotides are TGCGCCAGCAGTGAGTCTCAGGTCCGGGGCTACACCTTC.

The rearrangement joins TRBV7-8 to TRBJ1-1, with 7 bases aligning to TRBD1. J gave up 6 bases and V 2 bases, and 3 bases lay outside the gene matches. The V gene's germline CDR1 is SGHVS and CDR2 FQNEAQ. The CDR3 spans 13 residues. CDR3 coding DNA: TGTGCCAGCAGCTTAAGGGGGCGGGCTGAAGCTTTCTTT. Protein product: CASSLRGRAEAFF. Full variable domain (outside the CDR3, taken from reference TRBV7-8 and TRBJ1-1): GAGVSQSPRYKVAKRGQDVALRCDPISGHVSLFWYQQALGQGPEFLTYFQNEAQLDKSGLPSDRFFAERPEGSVSTLKIQRTQQEDSAVYLCASSLRGRAEAFFGQGTRLTVV.

The chain has TRBV7-9 and TRBJ2-1; D uncertain. Trimming cost V 1 base and J 5 bases, with 6 bases left between them. The CDR3 is made up of 13 amino acids. From germline, CDR1 is SEHNR and CDR2 FQNEAQ (reference sequence). The CDR3: CASSLGADNEQFF. CDR3 in DNA: TGTGCCAGCAGCTTAGGGGCAGACAATGAGCAGTTCTTC.

The genes are TRBV5-8 and TRBJ1-2; TRBD1 aligns across 10 bases. CDR1 is SGHTS, CDR2 YDEGEE, per germline. The CDR3 runs to 16 residues. After removal of 4 bases from V and 6 bases from J, the junction contained 12 bases not matched to a gene. The CDR3 DNA follows: TGTGCCAGCAGCACCCGGGACAGGGGAGGCGAGGATGGCTACACCTTC. It yields the protein CASSTRDRGGEDGYTF.

This sequence joins TRBV14 and TRBJ2-7; maybe TRBD2 (6 bases). Between the trimmed V and J ends, which lost 3 bases and 0 bases, there was a span of 15 bases. Germline CDR1 reads SGHDN; CDR2 reads FVKESK. The CDR3 has 16 residues. The DNA of the CDR3 is TGTGCCAGCAGCCACCCCCGGGACTCCCACTCCTACGAGCAGTACTTC. This sequence encodes CASSHPRDSHSYEQYF.

The genes are TRBV27 and TRBJ1-5; TRBD1 matches at 7 bases. The CDR3 runs 15 residues. Germline V gene sequence: CDR1 MNHEY, CDR2 SMNVEV (reference sequence). After removal of 4 bases from V and 2 bases from J, the junction contained 5 bases not matched to a gene. The CDR3 DNA follows: TGTGCCAGCAGTTCGACAGGGTTGGGCAATCAGCCCCAGCATTTT. It translates to CASSSTGLGNQPQHF.

The rearrangement joins TRBV5-1 to TRBJ2-1; 9 bases are a match to TRBD2. Germline loops: CDR1 SGHRS, CDR2 YFSETQ. V trimming: 3 bases; J trimming: 4 bases; junction bases outside the gene matches: 2. The CDR3 spans 14 residues. The CDR3 DNA reads TGCGCCAGCAGCTCAGCGGGGGGTTACAATGAGCAGTTCTTC. As protein: CASSSAGGYNEQFF. The entire variable domain, with the rest obtained from reference TRBV5-1 and TRBJ2-1, is as follows: KAGVTQTPRYLIKTRGQQVTLSCSPISGHRSVSWYQQTPGQGLQFLFEYFSETQRNKGNFPGRFSGRQFSNSRSEMNVSTLELGDSALYLCASSSAGGYNEQFFGPGTRLTVL.

The V gene is TRBV19, the J gene TRBJ1-1, with a possible D match to TRBD1 (5 bases). V lost 7 bases, J lost 1 base, and 16 bases lay in between. The CDR3 spans 15 residues. Germline V gene sequence: CDR1 LNHDA, CDR2 SQIVND (reference sequence). CDR3 in amino acids: CASNIGATSNTEAFF. CDR3 bases: TGTGCCAGTAATATCGGGGCTACCTCGAACACTGAAGCTTTCTTT.

The gene calls are TRBV4-1 and TRBJ2-3; D is possibly TRBD2 (5 bases). This CDR3 has 16 amino acids. V lost 1 base and J 2 bases, leaving 13 bases between the germline ends. Germline V CDR1 and CDR2: MGHRA, YSYEKL. DNA of the CDR3: TGCGCCAGCAGCCAAGCGACGAGGGCCTTCACAGATACGCAGTATTTT. It is translated as CASSQATRAFTDTQYF.

This clone appeared once. The V call is TRBV28, the J call TRBJ1-2, with D unresolved. This CDR3 contains 12 residues. The germline V and J ends were trimmed by 7 bases and 8 bases, with 14 bases remaining between them. Germline values: CDR1 MDHEN, CDR2 SYDVKM. The CDR3 DNA reads as TGTGCCAGCACGGGGTTTGTGGGAGGCTACACCTTC. It codes for CASTGFVGGYTF.

The V and J genes are TRBV6-5 and TRBJ2-7, with TRBD2 matching over 10 bases. Unmatched junction bases numbered 6, after V lost 6 bases and J lost 1 base. Germline CDR1 is MNHEY and CDR2 is SVGAGI. The CDR3 is made up of 15 amino acids. The CDR3 region has the DNA TGTGCCAGCAGGATATTACTAGCGGGGTCCTACGAGCAGTACTTC. Its protein is CASRILLAGSYEQYF.

This clone was detected only a few times. The chain's CDR3 is CASSVGVMNTEAFF. CDR3 sequence (DNA): TGTGCCAGCAGCGTAGGGGTTATGAACACTGAAGCTTTCTTT. The chain is built from TRBV9 and TRBJ1-1, with D unresolved. Germline CDR1 SGDLS, CDR2 YYNGEE. The CDR3 is made up of 14 amino acids. Trimming shortened V by 0 bases and J by 0 bases, and 6 bases separated the two germline ends.

The genes are TRBV18 and TRBJ1-1, with unresolved D. From germline, CDR1 is KGHSH and CDR2 LQKENI. This CDR3 contains 14 residues. V lost 4 bases, J lost 4 bases, and 13 bases lay in between. The CDR3 DNA reads TGTGCCAGCTCACTAGAGTTCGGGTTCACTGAAGCTTTCTTT. It codes for CASSLEFGFTEAFF.

This clone was counted between two and nine times. The V call is TRBV10-3, the J call TRBJ2-2, with D perhaps assigned TRBD1 or TRBD2 (6 bases each). Germline V lookup: CDR1 ENHRY, CDR2 SYGVKD. V lost 0 bases and J lost 4, with 12 bases in between. CDR3 length: 16 amino acids. CDR3 in DNA: TGTGCCATCAGTGAGTCGACCGGGGGCGGCACCGGGGAGCTGTTTTTT. Amino acid sequence: CAISESTGGGTGELFF.